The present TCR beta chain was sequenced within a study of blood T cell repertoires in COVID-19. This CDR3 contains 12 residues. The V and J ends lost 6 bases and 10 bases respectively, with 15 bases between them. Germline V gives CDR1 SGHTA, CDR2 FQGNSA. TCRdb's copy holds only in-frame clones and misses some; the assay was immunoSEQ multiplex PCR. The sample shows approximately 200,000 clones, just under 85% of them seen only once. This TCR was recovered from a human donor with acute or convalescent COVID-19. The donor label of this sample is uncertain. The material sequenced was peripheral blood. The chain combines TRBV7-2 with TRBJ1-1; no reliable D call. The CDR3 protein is CASSPEGGRAFF. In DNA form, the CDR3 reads TGTGCCAGCAGTCCCGAGGGAGGGAGAGCTTTCTTT.